This T cell receptor (beta chain) was identified during a study of response to subunit inactivated influenza vaccine. Study-wide results and limits: Seasonal influenza vaccination, on each occasion, was suggested by the authors to recruit few new T cells.

With regard to this clonotype: Antigen: not known.

The germline CDR1 and CDR2 sequences are SGHTA and FQGNSA. V lost 6 bases and J lost 9; bases outside the gene matches: 7. This CDR3 comprises 13 residues. TCRdb passed the RT-PCR reads through MiXCR, listing each CDR3 protein once. The profile shows about 830,000 distinct CDR3 sequences, under 20% of them singletons. This chain connects TRBV7-2 to TRBJ2-1; 8 bases are shared with TRBD2. This specimen consisted of PBMCs from blood, obtained 4 to 6 days after vaccination. The TCR originated in a man in his fifties or sixties who received an inactivated influenza vaccine. CDR3 loop: CASRPAGETEQFF. The CDR3 coding sequence is TGTGCCAGCAGACCAGCGGGAGAAACTGAGCAGTTCTTC.